A single sample is the source of the 32 T cell receptor beta chains below, sequenced in a study of Tregs in tolerant kidney transplant recipients. This table comes from immunoSEQ multiplex PCR, and its TCRdb copy is limited to in-frame clones, with some not included. This sample contains about 48,000 clones. The sample was CD4+ T cells from blood, taken before the transplant. Receptors were obtained from a human donor who received a combined kidney and bone marrow transplant.

To note about this clone: The sequenced fragment ends 3 residues before the CDR3 boundary, so the rest is inferred from the germline J gene. The gene calls are TRBV19 and TRBJ1-1; tentatively, D is TRBD1 (5 bases). This CDR3 has 16 residues. CDR1 and CDR2 (germline): LNHDA, SQIVND (reference sequence). Between the trimmed V and J ends, which lost 5 bases and 3 bases, there was a span of 19 bases. The CDR3: CASSPRAVVMDTEAFF. CDR3 DNA (partial): TGTGCCAGTAGTCCCAGGGCTGTGGTAATGGACACTGAA.

A word on this clone: The CDR3 end falls 3 residues outside the read, so it is completed with the germline J gene. The chain links TRBV30 to TRBJ2-3; maybe TRBD2 (5 bases). The CDR3 sequence is 13 residues long. Trimming took 5 bases from V and 5 from J, leaving 14 bases between them. Germline loops: CDR1 GTSNPN, CDR2 SVGIG (reference sequence). The CDR3 protein is CAWSAGEGDTQYF. The covered CDR3 bases are TGTGCCTGGTCCGCGGGTGAGGGAGATACG.

About this clone: The read comes to an end 3 residues before the CDR3 does, leaving the germline J gene to fill in the end. The rearrangement links TRBV7-9 to TRBJ2-7, with 9 positions matching TRBD2. This CDR3 region has 12 residues. The germline V gene has CDR1 SEHNR and CDR2 FQNEAQ (reference sequence). Trimming at V came to 5 bases and at J to 5 bases, leaving 1 base not matched to a gene. The CDR3 here is CASSRGGDEQYF. The sequenced CDR3 bases are TGTGCCAGCAGCCGCGGGGGGGACGAG. Combining the CDR3 with reference TRBV7-9 and TRBJ2-7 gives the whole variable domain DTGVSQNPRHKITKRGQNVTFRCDPISEHNRLYWYRQTLGQGPEFLTYFQNEAQLEKSRLLSDRFSAERPKGSFSTLEIQRTEQGDSAMYLCASSRGGDEQYFGPGTRLTVT.

The CDR3: CAWRVLGDTEAFF. The DNA read from the CDR3 is TGTGCCTGGAGGGTCCTAGGGGACACTGAA. The chain employs TRBV30 and TRBJ1-1; D might be TRBD1 (5 bases). The read terminates 3 residues ahead of where the CDR3 ends, so the germline J gene completes it. CDR1 GTSNPN and CDR2 SVGIG come from the germline V gene (reference sequence). V was pared by 3 bases and J by 3 bases, with 11 bases between. The CDR3 length is 13 residues.

Concerning this clone itself: The read terminates 3 residues before the CDR3 end, so the remaining end is supplied by the germline J gene. The chain has TRBV7-8 and TRBJ1-2, with 8 positions matching TRBD1. The CDR3 extends over 14 amino acids. Germline lookup yields CDR1 SGHVS and CDR2 FQNEAQ. The covered CDR3 bases are TGTGCCAGCAGCCCGTTCGACAGGGGAGGGGGC. It encodes CASSPFDRGGG. The CDR3 as a whole reads CASSPFDRGGGYTF. The full variable domain, its missing parts supplied by reference TRBV7-8 and TRBJ1-2, is GAGVSQSPRYKVAKRGQDVALRCDPISGHVSLFWYQQALGQGPEFLTYFQNEAQLDKSGLPSDRFFAERPEGSVSTLKIQRTQQEDSAVYLCASSPFDRGGGYTFGSGTRLTVV.

As to this clone: Read sequence stops 3 residues before the CDR3 end, and the germline J gene provides the missing end. The chain carries TRBV30 and TRBJ1-5; 9 nucleotides line up with TRBD1. The CDR3 runs to 16 residues. V trimming: 0 bases; J trimming: 4 bases; junction bases outside the gene matches: 7. CDR1 is GTSNPN and CDR2 is SVGIG in the germline V gene (reference sequence). Incomplete CDR3 DNA: TGTGCCTGGAGTGTTTCAGGGACAGGGAAGAATCAGCCC. Protein: CAWSVSGTGKNQP. In full, the CDR3 reads CAWSVSGTGKNQPQHF.

Notes on this clone: The read terminates 3 residues ahead of where the CDR3 ends, so the germline J gene completes it. The gene calls are TRBV13 and TRBJ1-1, with 7 bases fitting TRBD1. V was pared by 4 bases and J by 6 bases, with 5 bases of the junction left unmatched. This CDR3 spans 13 amino acids. Germline values: CDR1 PRHDT, CDR2 FYEKMQ (reference sequence). CDR3 bases read: TGTGCCAGCAGCTCCGACAGGGTCGCTGAA. Translated, it gives CASSSDRVAE. The entire CDR3 is CASSSDRVAEAFF.

Concerning this clone itself: The read terminates 3 residues ahead of where the CDR3 ends, so the germline J gene completes it. The chain recombines TRBV2 with TRBJ2-5; 9 bases fit TRBD1. CDR3 size: 13 residues. J was trimmed by 0 bases and V by 8 bases; bases with no gene match: 1. The germline V gene encodes CDR1 SNHLY and CDR2 FYNNEI. The sequenced part of the CDR3 DNA is TGTGCCAGCGGGACAGGGTACCAAGAGACC. Protein product: CASGTGYQET. The full CDR3 sequence reads CASGTGYQETQYF.

Notes on this clone: The read is 3 residues too short to cover the CDR3 end, so that end is filled in from the germline J gene. The V and J genes are TRBV18 and TRBJ2-1; perhaps TRBD2 as D (6 bases). With 4 bases removed from V and 6 bases from J, the gap between germline ends came to 16 bases. The CDR3 has 15 residues. From germline, CDR1 is KGHSH and CDR2 LQKENI. CDR3 DNA, as far as it was read: TGTGCCAGCTCACAGAGACTAGGCGAAGTCAATGAG. Translated: CASSQRLGEVNE. The whole CDR3 sequence is CASSQRLGEVNEQFF.

Worth noting for this clone: The read gets to within 3 residues of the CDR3 end, and the germline J gene fills in the rest. The J gene is TRBJ1-1, the V gene TRBV2; TRBD1 agrees at 11 bases. This CDR3 has 13 amino acids. Germline CDR1 reads SNHLY; CDR2 reads FYNNEI. This CDR3 is CASIRTGGKSAFF. The CDR3 DNA, read in part, is TGTGCCAGCATTCGGACAGGGGGCAAGTCG.

Note on this clone: The observed sequence ends 3 residues before the CDR3 terminus, with the missing tail filled in from the germline J gene. The gene calls are TRBV5-1 and TRBJ2-1; TRBD2 agrees at 12 bases. The CDR3 totals 16 residues. V shed 4 bases and J 8 bases; nucleotides not matched to a gene: 10. Germline CDR1 reads SGHRS; CDR2 reads YFSETQ. CDR3 bases read: TGCGCCAGCAGCCCGGGACTAGCGGGCGGGGGGGATGAG. Translation: CASSPGLAGGGDE. The entire CDR3 protein reads CASSPGLAGGGDEQFF. The whole variable domain, remainder taken from reference TRBV5-1 and TRBJ2-1, is KAGVTQTPRYLIKTRGQQVTLSCSPISGHRSVSWYQQTPGQGLQFLFEYFSETQRNKGNFPGRFSGRQFSNSRSEMNVSTLELGDSALYLCASSPGLAGGGDEQFFGPGTRLTVL.

Details on this clone: The read comes to an end 3 residues before the CDR3 does, leaving the germline J gene to fill in the end. The chain has TRBV7-9 and TRBJ2-3; 9 nucleotides match TRBD1. This CDR3 is 15 amino acids long. Germline V gives CDR1 SEHNR, CDR2 FQNEAQ (reference sequence). V dropped 7 bases and J dropped 1; count of bases not matched to a gene: 6. The sequenced part of the CDR3 DNA is TGTGCCAGCATGCGGCGGGACAGGGGCACAGATACG. It specifies CASMRRDRGTDT. The whole CDR3 region reads CASMRRDRGTDTQYF. Using reference TRBV7-9 and TRBJ2-3 for the parts outside the CDR3, the full variable domain is DTGVSQNPRHKITKRGQNVTFRCDPISEHNRLYWYRQTLGQGPEFLTYFQNEAQLEKSRLLSDRFSAERPKGSFSTLEIQRTEQGDSAMYLCASMRRDRGTDTQYFGPGTRLTVL.

As regards this clone: From the germline J gene comes the end of the CDR3, since the read stops 3 residues before it. The chain carries TRBV19 and TRBJ2-2; the match to TRBD1 covers 8 bases. This CDR3 has 15 amino acids. Losses at the gene ends were 7 bases for V and 3 bases for J; bases not matched to a gene: 7. Germline CDR1 reads LNHDA; CDR2 reads SQIVND (reference sequence). The chain's CDR3 is CASTADRVYTGELFF. The CDR3 bases that were read are TGTGCCAGTACCGCGGACAGGGTGTACACCGGGGAG.

With regard to this clone: The CDR3 extends 3 residues past the end of the read, so its final part is completed from the germline J gene. This chain uses TRBV20-1 with TRBJ2-1; 8 bases fit TRBD1. The germline CDR1 and CDR2 sequences are DFQATT and SNEGSKA (reference sequence). The CDR3 consists of 16 residues. The junction had 11 bases not matched to a gene; V was cut back by 0 bases and J by 7 bases. CDR3 region: CSARDPSDRGTNEQFF. The DNA read from the CDR3 is TGCAGTGCTAGAGATCCGAGCGACAGGGGTACGAATGAG.

As regards this clone: The sequenced fragment ends 3 residues before the CDR3 boundary, so the rest is inferred from the germline J gene. The rearrangement uses TRBV20-1 and TRBJ1-4; a possible D gene is TRBD1 (5 bases). The V end lost 3 bases, the J end lost 7 bases, and 18 bases lay between the germline ends. This CDR3 is built from 15 residues. Germline V lookup: CDR1 DFQATT, CDR2 SNEGSKA (reference sequence). Partial CDR3 DNA: TGCAGTGCTAGCCTTGGAGGGGCCGGATTTGAAAAA. Translated, it gives CSASLGGAGFEK. The full CDR3 is CSASLGGAGFEKLFF.

Details on this clone: The CDR3 end is not reached by the read, which stops 3 residues before it; the germline J gene fills it in. J is TRBJ2-5 and V is TRBV2; D possibly corresponds to TRBD2 (6 bases). The germline V gene encodes CDR1 SNHLY and CDR2 FYNNEI. V was cut by 4 bases and J by 2 bases, with 14 bases left in between. The CDR3 totals 15 residues. CDR3 protein: CASSAEASAQETQYF. The part of the CDR3 DNA that was read is TGTGCCAGCAGTGCTGAGGCTAGCGCTCAAGAGACC.

In the case of this clone: Read sequence stops 3 residues before the CDR3 end, and the germline J gene provides the missing end. The rearrangement joins TRBV30 to TRBJ1-6; D perhaps matches TRBD1 (6 bases). V was cut by 3 bases and J by 7 bases, with 13 bases left in between. The CDR3 runs 14 residues. The germline gives CDR1 GTSNPN, CDR2 SVGIG (reference sequence). The sequenced part of the CDR3 DNA is TGTGCCTGGAGCACAGGGCGGATCAATTCACCC. Translating gives CAWSTGRINSP. The whole CDR3 protein reads CAWSTGRINSPLHF.

A word on this clone: From the germline J gene comes the end of the CDR3, since the read stops 3 residues before it. V gene TRBV6-2 or TRBV6-3 combines with J gene TRBJ2-2; the match to TRBD1 covers 7 bases. CDR1 MNHEY and CDR2 SVGEGT come from the germline V gene. CDR3 length equals 15 residues. After removal of 5 bases from V and 4 bases from J, the junction contained 7 bases not matched to a gene. CDR3 loop: CASSHERQGTGELFF. Partial CDR3 DNA: TGTGCCAGCAGTCACGAACGACAGGGCACCGGGGAG.

Comment on this clone: The CDR3 is cut off 3 residues early in the read; its end comes from the germline J gene. The rearrangement uses TRBV28 and TRBJ2-3, with 8 bases aligning to TRBD1. Unmatched junction bases numbered 4, after V lost 2 bases and J lost 6 bases. Germline V gene sequence: CDR1 MDHEN, CDR2 SYDVKM. The CDR3 spans 14 residues. The CDR3 protein is CASSLTDRDDTQYF. The sequenced CDR3 bases are TGTGCCAGCAGTTTAACGGACAGGGACGATACG.

Concerning this clone itself: The CDR3 extends 3 residues past the end of the read, so its final part is completed from the germline J gene. This rearrangement joins TRBV20-1 to TRBJ2-7; D call uncertain. CDR3 length: 13 amino acids. The V end lost 4 bases, the J end lost 5 bases, and 15 bases lay between the germline ends. Germline-derived CDR1 and CDR2 are DFQATT and SNEGSKA (reference sequence). This chain's CDR3 is CSATDFGIDEQYF. CDR3 DNA, as far as it was read: TGCAGTGCTACTGACTTCGGTATCGACGAG.

On this clone itself: The CDR3 is cut off 3 residues early in the read; its end comes from the germline J gene. The chain joins TRBV19 to TRBJ1-5; 10 nucleotides line up with TRBD1. There are 14 residues in the CDR3. CDR1 LNHDA and CDR2 SQIVND come from the germline V gene (reference sequence). With V trimmed by 5 bases and J by 6 bases, 4 bases remained unmatched. The DNA read from the CDR3 is TGTGCCAGTAGTCAGACAGGGGGCGGTCAGCCC. The encoded protein is CASSQTGGGQP. The CDR3 in full is CASSQTGGGQPQHF.

Worth noting for this clone: Read coverage stops 3 residues before the CDR3 terminus; the germline J gene supplies the remainder. This rearrangement joins TRBV20-1 to TRBJ1-1, with 8 bases fitting TRBD1. Germline lookup yields CDR1 DFQATT and CDR2 SNEGSKA (reference sequence). Trimming cost V 6 bases and J 3 bases; bases outside gene matches: 6. CDR3 length equals 13 residues. Partial CDR3 DNA: TGCAGTGCCCCCGGGACAGGAGACACTGAA. It yields the protein CSAPGTGDTE. The entire CDR3 reads CSAPGTGDTEAFF.

Details on this clone: With the read ending 3 residues before the CDR3 end, the germline J gene is used to fill in that end. The chain employs TRBV14 and TRBJ1-1; D is unclear. This CDR3 is built from 14 residues. V dropped 4 bases and J dropped 3 bases, with 12 bases sitting between them. Germline V lookup: CDR1 SGHDN, CDR2 FVKESK. Here the CDR3 reads CASSPRRGDTEAFF. The sequenced part of the CDR3 DNA is TGTGCCAGCAGCCCCAGGCGGGGAGACACTGAA.

Points on this clone: Read coverage stops 3 residues before the CDR3 terminus; the germline J gene supplies the remainder. V and J are TRBV5-1 and TRBJ2-5; TRBD1 is a possible D gene (6 bases). The V end lost 0 bases, the J end lost 5 bases, and 14 bases lay between the germline ends. Per germline, CDR1 SGHRS and CDR2 YFSETQ. The CDR3 consists of 15 residues. CDR3: CASSLGQGSSETQYF. CDR3 DNA, as far as it was read: TGCGCCAGCAGCTTGGGGCAGGGGTCGAGTGAGACC.

About this clone: The CDR3 is cut off 3 residues early in the read; its end comes from the germline J gene. V is TRBV19 and J is TRBJ2-7, with D uncertain. The CDR3 runs to 14 residues. V was shortened by 3 bases and J by 2 bases, with 11 bases between the two germline ends. Germline V lookup: CDR1 LNHDA, CDR2 SQIVND (reference sequence). CDR3 bases read: TGTGCCAGTAGTATTCCGACAAGAACCTACGAG. The encoded protein is CASSIPTRTYE. The full CDR3 is CASSIPTRTYEQYF.

In regard to this clone: The CDR3 is cut off 3 residues early in the read; its end comes from the germline J gene. This chain uses TRBV11-2 with TRBJ2-5; D may correspond to TRBD1 or TRBD2 (5 bases each). This CDR3 has 15 amino acids. V shed 2 bases and J shed 4 bases, with 14 bases lying between them. The germline gives CDR1 SGHAT, CDR2 FQNNGV. The CDR3 loop reads CASSLSGSNGETQYF. Incomplete CDR3 DNA: TGTGCCAGCAGCTTATCAGGGAGTAATGGAGAGACC.

On this clone itself: The read comes to an end 3 residues before the CDR3 does, leaving the germline J gene to fill in the end. The chain joins TRBV4-2 to TRBJ2-3; D perhaps matches TRBD2 (5 bases). Between the trimmed V and J ends, which lost 1 base and 5 bases, there was a span of 13 bases. The CDR3 contains 15 residues. Per germline, CDR1 LGHNA and CDR2 YNFKEQ. Partial CDR3 DNA: TGTGCCAGCAGCCAAGGGAGAGCGGAGCTAGATACG. Translating gives CASSQGRAELDT. From start to end, the CDR3 is CASSQGRAELDTQYF.

Comments on this clone: The read is 3 residues too short to cover the CDR3 end, so that end is filled in from the germline J gene. The chain employs TRBV5-1 and TRBJ1-1; no firm D call. Trimming removed 0 bases at V and 0 bases at J, with 6 bases between. The CDR3 has 14 amino acids. CDR1 is SGHRS and CDR2 is YFSETQ in the germline V gene. Incomplete CDR3 DNA: TGCGCCAGCAGCTTGGGTAGTATGAACACTGAA. Its translation is CASSLGSMNTE. The full CDR3 protein reads CASSLGSMNTEAFF.

Comments on this clone: Coverage ceases 3 residues before the CDR3 finishes, and the germline J gene fills in the end. This chain uses TRBV10-3 with TRBJ2-3; 10 bases are shared with TRBD2. V lost 8 bases and J lost 6; bases outside the gene matches: 14. Germline V gives CDR1 ENHRY, CDR2 SYGVKD. This CDR3 is built from 16 residues. The sequenced CDR3 bases are TGTGCCATCGCGTCCTCGAGCGGGAGGGCCCGGGATACG. Protein sequence: CAIASSSGRARDT. The full CDR3 protein reads CAIASSSGRARDTQYF.

Concerning this clone itself: From the germline J gene comes the end of the CDR3, since the read stops 3 residues before it. V and J are TRBV5-6 and TRBJ1-4; D uncertain. V shed 3 bases and J shed 4 bases, with 10 bases lying between them. CDR1 and CDR2 (germline): SGHDT, YYEEEE. CDR3 length: 14 residues. CDR3 loop: CASSSGLLNEKLFF. CDR3 bases read: TGTGCCAGCAGCTCCGGACTGCTTAATGAAAAA.

On this clone: The CDR3 goes on 3 residues after the read ends, and that part is filled in from the germline J gene. The chain links TRBV5-1 to TRBJ1-1, with 8 bases matching TRBD1. Germline V gene sequence: CDR1 SGHRS, CDR2 YFSETQ. This CDR3 has 14 amino acids. Germline trimming cut 1 base from V and 5 bases from J; bases unmatched to any gene: 4. The CDR3 bases that were read are TGCGCCAGCAGCTTGCAGGGGGCATCAACTGAA. Protein product: CASSLQGASTE. The full CDR3 protein reads CASSLQGASTEAFF.

Details on this clone: The sequence runs out 3 residues before the end of the CDR3; the remainder is reconstructed from the germline J gene. The chain uses TRBV5-1 and TRBJ1-2; 8 bases agree with TRBD1. The CDR3 spans 14 residues. Germline CDR1 and CDR2: SGHRS and YFSETQ. V shed 4 bases and J 6 bases; nucleotides not matched to a gene: 8. The part of the CDR3 DNA that was read is TGCGCCAGCAGCATTTCGACAGGGGAGGATGGC. It is translated as CASSISTGEDG. The complete CDR3 sequence is CASSISTGEDGYTF. The variable domain in full, with the rest retrieved from reference TRBV5-1 and TRBJ1-2, is KAGVTQTPRYLIKTRGQQVTLSCSPISGHRSVSWYQQTPGQGLQFLFEYFSETQRNKGNFPGRFSGRQFSNSRSEMNVSTLELGDSALYLCASSISTGEDGYTFGSGTRLTVV.